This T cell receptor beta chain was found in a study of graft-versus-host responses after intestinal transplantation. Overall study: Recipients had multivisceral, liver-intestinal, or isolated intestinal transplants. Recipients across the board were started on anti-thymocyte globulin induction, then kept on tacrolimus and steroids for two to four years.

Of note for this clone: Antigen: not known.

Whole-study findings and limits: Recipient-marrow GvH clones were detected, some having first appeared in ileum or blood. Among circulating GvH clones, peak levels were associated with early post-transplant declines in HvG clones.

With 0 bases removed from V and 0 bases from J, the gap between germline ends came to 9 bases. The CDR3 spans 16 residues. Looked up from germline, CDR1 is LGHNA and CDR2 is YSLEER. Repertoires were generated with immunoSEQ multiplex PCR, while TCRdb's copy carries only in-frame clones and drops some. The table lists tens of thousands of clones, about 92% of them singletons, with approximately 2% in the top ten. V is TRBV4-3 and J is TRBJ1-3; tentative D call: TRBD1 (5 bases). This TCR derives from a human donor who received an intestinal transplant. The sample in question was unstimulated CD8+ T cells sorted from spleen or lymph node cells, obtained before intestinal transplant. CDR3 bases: TGCGCCAGCAGCCAAGATGGCAGGGACTCTGGAAACACCATATATTTT. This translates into CASSQDGRDSGNTIYF.